The 12 T cell receptor beta chains presented below share a single source sample, sequenced in a study of identical twins. TCRdb fed the 5' RACE reads into MiXCR, producing one record per CDR3 protein. Of 210,000 or so distinct CDR3 sequences listed, around 8.1% were seen once; the top ten hold 1.9%. These records were also assigned to another study, of yellow fever vaccine responses in identical twins.

The sequenced sample was memory (CD45RO+) T cells sorted from blood. The receptors were gathered from a young woman in good health.

This clonotype was counted only a few times. The genes are TRBV10-3 and TRBJ1-5; possible D gene TRBD1, 6 bases. V was shortened by 3 bases and J by 8 bases, with 8 bases between the two germline ends. This CDR3 contains 12 residues. Germline CDR1 is ENHRY and CDR2 is SYGVKD. CDR3 DNA: TGTGCCATCAGTGAAGGGGGAGAGCCCCAGCATTTT. Protein: CAISEGGEPQHF.

This clonotype was counted between two and nine times. The chain uses TRBV11-2 and TRBJ2-4; a possible D gene is TRBD1 (6 bases). Trimming removed 0 bases from V and 0 bases from J, with 21 bases in between. There are 20 residues in the CDR3. Germline loops: CDR1 SGHAT, CDR2 FQNNGV. This CDR3 reads CASSLDRDRPGGLAKNIQYF. CDR3 DNA: TGTGCCAGCAGCTTAGATCGAGACAGGCCTGGGGGCCTAGCCAAAAACATTCAGTACTTC.

This clonotype occurred many times. This chain joins TRBV5-1 and TRBJ2-1; D gene uncertain. The germline V gene encodes CDR1 SGHRS and CDR2 YFSETQ. Trimming left V 0 bases short and J 14 bases short, with 9 bases between. The CDR3 covers 11 residues. CDR3 residues: CASSLGAGEFF. CDR3 nucleotide sequence: TGCGCCAGCAGCTTGGGGGCTGGGGAGTTCTTC.

This clonotype was seen a handful of times. The chain is built from TRBV29-1 and TRBJ2-7; TRBD1 is a possible D gene (5 bases). The CDR3 extends over 13 amino acids. Trimming took 5 bases from V and 7 from J, leaving 18 bases between them. Germline lookup yields CDR1 SQVTM and CDR2 ANQGSEA. CDR3 DNA sequence: TGCAGCGTTATTTGGCAGGGCATTGGTGAGCAGTACTTC. Translating it yields CSVIWQGIGEQYF.

This clonotype showed up many times. CDR3 in amino acids: CASSLGTGNSQPQHF. The DNA for the CDR3 is TGTGCCAGCAGCTTAGGGACAGGGAATAGTCAGCCCCAGCATTTT. The J gene is TRBJ1-5, the V gene TRBV11-2, with 8 bases matching TRBD1. The junction had 5 bases not matched to a gene; V was cut back by 1 base and J by 6 bases. The CDR3 covers 15 residues. From germline, CDR1 is SGHAT and CDR2 FQNNGV.

This chain joins TRBV11-2 and TRBJ2-1; 15 nucleotides agree with TRBD2. V gave up 0 bases and J gave up 9 bases; unmatched junction bases: 3. The CDR3 has 16 residues. The germline gives CDR1 SGHAT, CDR2 FQNNGV. The CDR3 reads CASSLEGLAGGGEQFF. The CDR3 DNA follows: TGTGCCAGCAGCTTAGAGGGACTAGCGGGAGGAGGTGAGCAGTTCTTC.

This chain connects TRBV27 to TRBJ2-3; no reliable D call. The germline V gene has CDR1 MNHEY and CDR2 SMNVEV (reference sequence). Trimming removed 0 bases from V and 8 bases from J, with 15 bases in between. The CDR3 runs to 15 residues. CDR3 protein: CASSLSLTGQSTQYF. CDR3 DNA: TGTGCCAGCAGTTTATCGTTGACCGGGCAGAGTACGCAGTATTTT.

This clonotype has only a few counts. The chain recombines TRBV4-3 with TRBJ1-6; D not resolved. This CDR3 is built from 16 residues. V lost 6 bases and J lost 0, with 12 bases in between. Germline CDR1 LGHNA, CDR2 YSLEER. CDR3 DNA: TGCGCCAGCAGGGAAGGGCGGAGCTCCTATAATTCACCCCTCCACTTT. It is translated as CASREGRSSYNSPLHF.

This clonotype was recorded at least ten times. The chain uses TRBV29-1 and TRBJ2-1; 7 bases align to TRBD1. The junction had 17 bases not matched to a gene; V was cut back by 1 base and J by 5 bases. This CDR3 spans 18 amino acids. Germline assignment: CDR1 SQVTM and CDR2 ANQGSEA. Here the CDR3 reads CSVEGIGSSRQGDNEQFF. As DNA, the CDR3 is TGCAGCGTTGAAGGGATAGGATCCAGCCGGCAGGGGGACAATGAGCAGTTCTTC.

This clonotype was seen repeatedly, ten times or more. This chain connects TRBV29-1 to TRBJ1-1, with a weak D call TRBD1 (5 bases). Germline loops: CDR1 SQVTM, CDR2 ANQGSEA. V shed 3 bases and J shed 0 bases, with 8 bases lying between them. This CDR3 contains 13 residues. CDR3 DNA sequence: TGCAGCGTTGAGGGACGCATGAACACTGAAGCTTTCTTT. It translates to CSVEGRMNTEAFF.

The V call is TRBV3-1, the J call TRBJ2-7; 8 bases are a match to TRBD1. The CDR3 totals 18 residues. CDR1 and CDR2 (germline): LGHDT, YNNKEL (reference sequence). The J segment lost 1 base and the V segment lost 4 bases, leaving 15 bases of the junction unmatched. CDR3 amino acids: CASSPSRDRLASSYEQYF. DNA of the CDR3: TGTGCCAGCAGCCCGTCCCGGGACAGGCTAGCATCTTCCTACGAGCAGTACTTC.

Many counts were recorded for this clonotype. The chain uses TRBV7-4 and TRBJ2-7; TRBD1 aligns across 8 bases. CDR3 size: 17 residues. CDR1 and CDR2 (germline): SGHVT, SQSDAQ. The J segment lost 4 bases and the V segment lost 5 bases, leaving 16 bases of the junction unmatched. DNA of the CDR3: TGTGCCAGCAGCCCCACTACGGACAGGGAAGGAGGGTACGAGCAGTACTTC. This gives the protein CASSPTTDREGGYEQYF.